Reported below is one T cell receptor (beta chain). The antigen it recognizes is unknown. No qualities accompany the bases; no much larger clone lies one base away. The sample originates from a study of T cell repertoires in cytomegalovirus infection (dated by TCRdb to about 2019). Broadly, across the study: Donor HLA type was relevant to the analysis, as public TCR beta signatures indicated carriage of CMV infection together with the matching HLA type. Findings and caveats that apply to the study as a whole: Cumulative frequency of public TCR beta family members discriminated carriers of CMV infection plus the relevant HLA type in this cohort and an independent roughly 350-donor cohort. The ex vivo response was dominated by HLA-C-restricted CMV-specific TCR beta clonotypes, which also provided the single most frequent clonotype in two of eight donors.

The germline V gene (reference sequence) sets CDR1 to LGHDT and CDR2 to YNNKEL. The CDR3 starts with the cysteine, ends with the phenylalanine, and has 14 residues. Of the read, only the CDR3 DNA is kept; its 42 bases are in frame from base 1. Clipping removes 4 bases from V and 8 bases from J, with 6 as the unmatched junction base count. Instrument used: Illumina HiSeq 1500. TCRdb reprocessing: public reads trimmed at Q25 with fastp, clones called with MiXCR, in-frame beta chains kept. Each CDR3 protein gets just one entry, which takes the most common genes and DNA from the rows behind it. The sample has around 530,000 distinct CDR3 sequences on record, about 17% of them singletons. Roughly 25% of the sample is in the top ten clones.

Sequenced input: CD8+ T cells from PBMCs. The chain joins TRBV3-1 to TRBJ2-1, and 9 bases in between align with TRBD1. The TCR was taken from a human donor in good health (CMV status not recorded). Some clones in this sample may be carry-over from other donors' samples. The encoded CDR3 is CASSRRTGVDEQFF. The DNA sequence is as follows: TGTGCCAGCAGCCGACGGACAGGGGTGGATGAGCAGTTCTTC.